The clone carrying this T cell receptor (beta chain) occurred once. What it binds is unknown. A read error may account for a junction end that differs from germline. The sample belongs to a study of cytomegalovirus exposure and HLA in healthy donors. The CDR3 has 13 residues. Germline assignment: CDR1 SEHNR and CDR2 FQNEAQ (reference sequence). General study findings and limits: The authors excluded some V segments, including TRBV6-2 and TRBV6-3, as indistinguishable. TCR beta sequences reportedly predicted most subjects' HLA-A and HLA-B alleles accurately.

13 Jbeta primers and 60 Vbeta primers were used for the PCR. Assay used: immunoSEQ multiplex PCR; TCRdb lists only in-frame clones, some missing. The data hold 90,000 to 120,000 clones, with approximately 81% observed a single time. Material for sequencing was PBMCs. This chain connects TRBV7-9 to TRBJ2-7, with D perhaps TRBD1 (5 bases). The receptor was isolated from a man younger than 40 in good health and CMV-seronegative. DNA for the CDR3: TGTTCCAGCAGCTTACTCCAGGGTAACGAGCAGTACTTC. Protein sequence: CSSSLLQGNEQYF. Full variable domain (outside the CDR3, taken from reference TRBV7-9 and TRBJ2-7): DTGVSQNPRHKITKRGQNVTFRCDPISEHNRLYWYRQTLGQGPEFLTYFQNEAQLEKSRLLSDRFSAERPKGSFSTLEIQRTEQGDSAMYLCSSSLLQGNEQYFGPGTRLTVT.